The clone carrying this T cell receptor beta chain has only a few counts. Its antigen is unidentified. This table comes from immunoSEQ multiplex PCR, and its TCRdb copy is limited to in-frame clones, with some not included. The sample includes 250,000 to 300,000 clones, about 86% of them seen just once. This entry is derived from a study of cytomegalovirus exposure and HLA in healthy donors. Whole-study findings and limits: Some TCR beta chains (around 180 of them) were listed as cytomegalovirus-associated. A subsequent analysis found that TCR clusters from the first cohort also tended to co-occur in the 120 validation repertoires, with around 94% of cluster scores above 0.

Germline loops: CDR1 SQVTM, CDR2 ANQGSEA. CDR3 length: 13 amino acids. V dropped 4 bases and J dropped 2 bases, with 11 bases sitting between them. This chain links TRBV29-1 with TRBJ1-2, with D possibly being TRBD1 (6 bases). Specimen: PBMCs. The source is a woman between 18 and 30 years old in good health and CMV-seronegative. DNA for the CDR3: TGCAGCGTTGGAGTAGGACAGAACTATGGCTACACCTTC. Amino acids: CSVGVGQNYGYTF.